The clone carrying this TCR beta chain is a singleton in its sample. Antigen unknown. This sample is drawn from a study of T-cell memory formation after mild COVID-19. Turning to the study itself: The study found TCR clusters largely donor specific. Study conclusions and caveats: Clones shrinking from day 15 to 85 showed even CD4/CD8 mixes; later expanders tilted CD4+. Of the contracting clones, CD4+ ones lay mainly in CM and EM, and CD8+ ones in EMRA. Cross-reactive memory appears to have joined, as suggested by some responding clones showing up in pre-infection memory.

In TCRdb, the 5' RACE reads were re-called with MiXCR into one record per CDR3 protein. In the table there are 150,000 to 200,000 distinct CDR3 sequences, around 18% of which are singletons. The CDR3 has 13 amino acids. V was trimmed by 6 bases and J by 6 bases, leaving 14 bases between them. The germline gives CDR1 LNHDA, CDR2 SQIVND (reference sequence). Specimen: PBMCs or a T cell subset sorted from them (not recorded which). The TCR was taken from a young man who had mild COVID-19 (a few samples of this study predate the infection). Cell type and time point are not known. The rearrangement uses TRBV19 and TRBJ2-5, with TRBD2 as a possible D gene (6 bases). CDR3 in DNA: TGTGCCAGTAGCGCGGACTACCGACAGACCCAGTACTTC. This codes for CASSADYRQTQYF.